The next 31 T cell receptor beta chains were all read from a single sample in a study of blood T cells in healthy people across ages. Through a sample-barcoded 5' primer and a J-beta primer mix, a second PCR was run for roughly 6 to 12 cycles. TCRdb re-derived calls from the 5' RACE reads in MiXCR, one entry per CDR3 protein. Of over 950,000 distinct CDR3 sequences in the sample, approximately 50% were seen once. Material for sequencing was blood. These receptors were collected from a woman aged 55-69 years in good health.

The chain links TRBV27 to TRBJ2-3; 8 bases agree with TRBD2. After removal of 6 bases from V and 3 bases from J, the junction contained 11 bases not matched to a gene. Germline CDR1 reads MNHEY; CDR2 reads SMNVEV (reference sequence). This CDR3 comprises 16 residues. CDR3: CASRRRTSILTDTQYF. The CDR3 region has the DNA TGTGCCAGCAGGAGGAGGACTAGCATATTGACAGATACGCAGTATTTT.

The V call is TRBV12-3 or TRBV12-4, the J call TRBJ2-1; the D call may be TRBD1 or TRBD2 (5 bases each). CDR3 length equals 16 residues. Trimming took off 5 bases at V and 7 bases at J, with 21 bases between the two ends. CDR3 loop: CASSPPPLARGNEQFF. CDR3 bases: TGTGCCAGCAGTCCCCCCCCCCTAGCAAGGGGAAATGAGCAGTTCTTC.

The sample holds a few counts of this clonotype. The chain is built from TRBV27 and TRBJ2-2; possible D gene TRBD1, 5 bases. The V gene lost 3 bases and the J gene lost 5 bases, with 7 bases spanning the gap. The V gene's germline CDR1 is MNHEY and CDR2 SMNVEV (reference sequence). The CDR3 length is 13 residues. The CDR3 protein is CASSLSGTGELFF. The CDR3 DNA reads TGTGCCAGCAGTTTGTCAGGGACCGGGGAGCTGTTTTTT.

The chain employs TRBV7-3 and TRBJ2-3; no firm D call. Germline V gene sequence: CDR1 SGHTA, CDR2 FQGTGA. This CDR3 comprises 14 residues. Trimming left V 5 bases short and J 2 bases short, with 11 bases between. The CDR3 DNA reads as TGTGCCAGCAGCCGATACCGAGACACAGATACGCAGTATTTT. As protein: CASSRYRDTDTQYF.

This clonotype was picked up a small number of times. The rearrangement uses TRBV7-9 and TRBJ2-1; 7 bases are a match to TRBD2. The CDR3 extends over 14 amino acids. Germline-derived CDR1 and CDR2 are SEHNR and FQNEAQ (reference sequence). The junction had 12 bases not matched to a gene; V was cut back by 8 bases and J by 8 bases. The CDR3 DNA follows: TGTGCCAGCCGGGTGGGGCTAGCGGTCGATGAGCAGTTCTTC. Translated: CASRVGLAVDEQFF.

This rearrangement joins TRBV4-2 to TRBJ2-7; maybe TRBD1 (5 bases). The CDR3 is 13 residues long. Germline lookup yields CDR1 LGHNA and CDR2 YNFKEQ. The V and J ends lost 8 bases and 2 bases respectively, with 13 bases between them. CDR3 loop: CASRIGQTYEQYF. The CDR3 DNA reads as TGTGCCAGCCGAATCGGACAAACCTACGAGCAGTACTTC.

This clonotype was detected once. The rearrangement uses TRBV6-2 or TRBV6-3 and TRBJ2-1; TRBD2 agrees at 7 bases. The CDR3 sequence is 14 residues long. V lost 4 bases and J lost 6; bases outside the gene matches: 6. Germline V lookup: CDR1 MNHEY, CDR2 SVGEGT. CDR3 sequence: CASSSTGGSNEQFF. DNA of the CDR3: TGTGCCAGCAGTTCGACGGGAGGATCCAATGAGCAGTTCTTC.

This clonotype was recorded once. The chain joins TRBV25-1 to TRBJ1-2, with 7 bases matching TRBD1. The CDR3 has 13 amino acids. Looked up from germline, CDR1 is MGHDK and CDR2 is SYGVNS. V shed 7 bases and J 7 bases; nucleotides not matched to a gene: 9. The CDR3 region has the DNA TGTGCCAGCACGCCCCGGACAGGTCGTGGCTACACCTTC. It translates to CASTPRTGRGYTF.

This clonotype was seen a handful of times. The chain has TRBV3-1 and TRBJ1-2, with D uncertain. V lost 1 base, J lost 4 bases, and 7 bases lay in between. The CDR3 runs to 13 residues. Germline loops: CDR1 LGHDT, CDR2 YNNKEL (reference sequence). CDR3 coding DNA: TGTGCCAGCAGCCAAGTTCGGGGCTATGGCTACACCTTC. It specifies CASSQVRGYGYTF.

V and J are TRBV20-1 and TRBJ2-6, with D unclear. V gave up 3 bases and J gave up 0 bases, with 12 bases separating them. The length of the CDR3 is 16 residues. Germline V gene lookup returns CDR1 DFQATT and CDR2 SNEGSKA (reference sequence). The CDR3 loop is CSASPASFSGANVLTF. Here the CDR3 DNA reads TGCAGTGCTAGTCCGGCCAGCTTCTCTGGGGCCAACGTCCTGACTTTC.

The rearrangement links TRBV3-1 to TRBJ2-7, with TRBD1 matching 9 bases. This CDR3 has 15 residues. Germline V CDR1 and CDR2: LGHDT, YNNKEL (reference sequence). The trim removed 1 base at V and 6 bases at J, leaving 7 bases unmatched. Written as DNA, the CDR3 is TGTGCCAGCAGCCAAGTCAGGGACAGGGCTCGCGAGCAGTACTTC. Its protein is CASSQVRDRAREQYF.

This chain uses TRBV2 with TRBJ1-2; D is perhaps TRBD1 (5 bases). CDR3 length equals 13 residues. Germline V CDR1 and CDR2: SNHLY, FYNNEI. Trimming removed 3 bases at V and 4 bases at J, with 9 bases between. The CDR3 protein is CASSEQGFYGYTF. CDR3 in DNA: TGTGCCAGCAGTGAGCAGGGCTTCTATGGCTACACCTTC.

This clonotype was observed a handful of times. The J gene is TRBJ1-1, the V gene TRBV7-2; weak D call: TRBD1 (5 bases). This CDR3 comprises 14 residues. Germline CDR1 reads SGHTA; CDR2 reads FQGNSA. Trimming stripped 5 bases from V and 1 base from J, with 11 bases between. The CDR3 here is CASSTGWRNTEAFF. DNA for the CDR3: TGTGCCAGCAGCACAGGTTGGAGGAACACTGAAGCTTTCTTT.

The table lists this clonotype with a few counts. The chain uses TRBV27 and TRBJ2-7; 8 bases line up with TRBD2. CDR1 is MNHEY and CDR2 is SMNVEV in the germline V gene (reference sequence). The CDR3 spans 13 residues. The V and J ends lost 6 bases and 3 bases, in that order; junction bases with no gene match: 4. The CDR3 is CASRASGYYEQYF. Written as DNA, the CDR3 is TGTGCCAGCAGGGCTAGCGGGTACTACGAGCAGTACTTC.

This clonotype was recorded only once. V usage is TRBV6-2 or TRBV6-3 and J usage is TRBJ2-5; either TRBD1 or TRBD2 may supply D (6 bases each). Near its end, the DNA agrees better with TRBJ2-7, so the J call may be wrong. There are 12 residues in the CDR3. Germline CDR1 and CDR2: MNHEY and SVGEGT. The CDR3 spells CASKGGRHEQYF. Written as DNA, the CDR3 is TGTGCCAGCAAAGGGGGGCGCCACGAGCAGTACTTC.

The CDR3 sequence: CASSFETGTDTQYF. CDR3 coding DNA: TGTGCCAGCAGTTTTGAGACAGGCACAGATACGCAGTATTTT. J is TRBJ2-3 and V is TRBV12-3 or TRBV12-4; D might be TRBD1 (5 bases). Trimming cost V 3 bases and J 1 base, with 8 bases left between them. The CDR3 has 14 amino acids.

The CDR3 nucleotides read TGTGCCAGCAGACTCCGGACAGGGGCCCGTAATGAGCAGTTCTTC. It codes for CASRLRTGARNEQFF. The rearrangement links TRBV28 to TRBJ2-1; TRBD1 aligns across 9 bases. The V segment lost 6 bases and the J segment 7 bases; nucleotides outside the gene matches: 10. In germline, CDR1 is MDHEN, CDR2 SYDVKM. The CDR3 is 15 residues long.

The chain uses TRBV29-1 and TRBJ2-1; no reliable D call. The CDR3 length is 15 residues. V lost 1 base and J lost 1, with 11 bases in between. CDR1 is SQVTM, CDR2 ANQGSEA, per germline. CDR3 region: CSVEGSLVSYNEQFF. The CDR3 DNA reads TGCAGCGTTGAAGGGTCCCTAGTATCCTACAATGAGCAGTTCTTC.

This clonotype was observed a few times. The CDR3 protein is CASSTESREGTEAFF. CDR3 in DNA: TGTGCCAGCAGCACAGAGTCCAGGGAGGGAACTGAAGCTTTCTTT. The gene calls are TRBV21-1 and TRBJ1-1. TRBV21-1 is an annotated pseudogene. CDR3 length: 15 residues.

This clonotype was found a few times. The chain links TRBV10-3 to TRBJ1-3; TRBD1 agrees at 8 bases. The V gene end was trimmed by 10 bases and the J gene end by 1 base; junction bases not matched to a gene: 9. Germline V lookup: CDR1 ENHRY, CDR2 SYGVKD. This CDR3 comprises 15 residues. The CDR3 loop is CATRGQGESGNTIYF. The CDR3 DNA follows: TGTGCCACCAGGGGGCAGGGGGAATCTGGAAACACCATATATTTT.

The chain couples TRBV5-1 to TRBJ1-2, with 12 bases that match TRBD1. The CDR3 covers 16 residues. Germline CDR1 is SGHRS and CDR2 is YFSETQ. V dropped 7 bases and J dropped 7; count of bases not matched to a gene: 14. CDR3 in amino acids: CASGTGTGGAKGGYTF. Here the CDR3 DNA reads TGCGCCAGCGGTACCGGGACAGGGGGCGCGAAGGGTGGCTACACCTTC.

This clonotype was observed at least ten times. This sequence joins TRBV4-1 and TRBJ1-2; no clear D. The germline V gene has CDR1 MGHRA and CDR2 YSYEKL. V lost 2 bases to trimming and J lost 0 bases, with 10 bases between them. This CDR3 has 15 residues. CDR3 bases: TGCGCCAGCAGCCAAAACCACCAGGCTAACTATGGCTACACCTTC. Amino acids: CASSQNHQANYGYTF.

The J gene is TRBJ2-1, the V gene TRBV7-9; 9 positions match TRBD2. V was pared by 7 bases and J by 8 bases, with 6 bases of the junction left unmatched. CDR1 SEHNR and CDR2 FQNEAQ come from the germline V gene (reference sequence). The CDR3 length is 13 residues. The CDR3 sequence is CASIAGEGYEQFF. The CDR3 bases are TGTGCCAGCATAGCGGGAGAGGGTTATGAGCAGTTCTTC.

The rearrangement uses TRBV29-1 and TRBJ2-7, with D possibly matching TRBD1 (5 bases). Trimming pared 4 bases from V and 7 bases from J, leaving 11 bases between. The CDR3 loop spans 11 amino acids. CDR1 and CDR2 from the germline V gene are SQVTM and ANQGSEA. The CDR3 nucleotides are TGCAGCGTTGCACAGGACAATGAGCAGTACTTC. Its translation: CSVAQDNEQYF.

The V call is TRBV7-8, the J call TRBJ2-4, with 12 bases that match TRBD2. The J call is in doubt because the DNA end fits TRBJ2-7 better. In germline, CDR1 is SGHVS, CDR2 FQNEAQ. The CDR3 runs 17 residues. The CDR3 DNA reads as TGTGCCAGCAGCTTAGAAACTAGCGGGAGGCTATTCTACGAGCAGTACTTC. Its protein is CASSLETSGRLFYEQYF.

The V and J genes are TRBV24-1 and TRBJ2-3, with 9 bases identical to TRBD2. The CDR3 loop spans 14 amino acids. Germline CDR1 and CDR2: KGHDR and SFDVKD. V shed 8 bases and J 3 bases; nucleotides not matched to a gene: 5. This chain's CDR3 is CATTAGGPTDTQYF. The CDR3 DNA sequence: TGTGCCACCACCGCGGGAGGGCCAACAGATACGCAGTATTTT.

V is TRBV28 and J is TRBJ2-1, with 8 bases matching TRBD2. The DNA end favors TRBJ2-7, so the J call may be wrong. There are 15 residues in the CDR3. Germline V lookup: CDR1 MDHEN, CDR2 SYDVKM. The DNA for the CDR3 is TGTGCCAGCAGGCCGGGACTAGGATCCTACAATGAGCAGTACTTC. Its protein is CASRPGLGSYNEQYF.

This clonotype turned up a few times. The chain is built from TRBV6-1 and TRBJ1-4, with unresolved D. Trimming left V 2 bases short and J 5 bases short, with 12 bases between. Germline values: CDR1 MNHNS, CDR2 SASEGT. This CDR3 comprises 15 residues. CDR3 nucleotides: TGTGCCAGCAGTGAACCCGGCGGTACCAATGAAAAACTGTTTTTT. Protein sequence: CASSEPGGTNEKLFF.

The chain uses TRBV7-2 and TRBJ1-2; 8 bases agree with TRBD1. The J segment lost 3 bases and the V segment lost 7 bases, leaving 10 bases of the junction unmatched. CDR1 is SGHTA and CDR2 is FQGNSA in the germline V gene. There are 15 residues in the CDR3. The CDR3 spells CASTTRTGWDYGYTF. The DNA for the CDR3 is TGTGCCAGCACTACTAGGACAGGGTGGGACTATGGCTACACCTTC.

J is TRBJ1-1 and V is TRBV6-2 or TRBV6-3; D not resolved. With 5 bases removed from V and 5 bases from J, the gap between germline ends came to 9 bases. Germline-derived CDR1 and CDR2 are MNHEY and SVGEGT. CDR3 length: 12 residues. The CDR3 reads CASSIQQTEAFF. CDR3 coding DNA: TGTGCCAGCAGTATACAACAGACTGAAGCTTTCTTT.

Notes on this clonotype: The germline gene is not matched at one end of the junction; a read error may be the cause. The chain uses TRBV6-4 and TRBJ2-4; 7 nucleotides agree with TRBD2. The DNA end favors TRBJ2-7, so the J call may be wrong. This CDR3 is 14 amino acids long. Germline V CDR1 and CDR2: MRHNA, SNTAGT. The CDR3 reads CTSSDCSGLNEQYF. The CDR3 DNA reads as TGTACCAGCAGTGACTGTAGCGGGCTGAACGAGCAGTACTTC.